What follows is one T cell receptor beta chain and its context. Its cognate antigen is unknown. The germline gives CDR1 MNHNS, CDR2 SASEGT. CDR3 size: 16 residues. Trimming took off 0 bases at V and 2 bases at J, with 14 bases between the two ends. This record belongs to a study of post-analysis software for immune sequencing data. The overall study: Clinical courses comprised relapsing-remitting, secondary progressive and progressive-relapsing multiple sclerosis.

Study-level findings and limits: Five TRBV segments were significantly more frequent in patients than in controls. TRBV5-6, TRBV5-1 and TRBV20-1 were among these segments. Normalized Chao1 diversity was significantly lower in multiple sclerosis patients than in controls.

Prepared TCR beta cDNA libraries contained unique molecular identifiers. Between roughly 1 and 10 million T cells gave rise to some 490,000 cDNA molecules. From the PCR reads, TCRdb called clonotypes with MiXCR, one entry per CDR3 protein. This table has around 260,000 distinct CDR3 sequences, 36% appearing once. This TCR was sampled from a girl between 10 and 17 years old with multiple sclerosis. The sequenced sample consisted of blood. The gene calls are TRBV6-1 and TRBJ2-7, with D perhaps matching TRBD2 (6 bases). CDR3 amino acids: CASSEAPAGGAYEQYF. The CDR3, as DNA: TGTGCCAGCAGTGAAGCCCCGGCCGGCGGGGCCTACGAGCAGTACTTC.